Here is one TCR beta chain with its context. The trim removed 0 bases at V and 2 bases at J, leaving 3 bases unmatched. In germline, CDR1 is MGHRA, CDR2 YSYEKL. The CDR3 runs to 16 residues. Data came from immunoSEQ multiplex PCR; TCRdb stores just in-frame clones and leaves some out. The profile shows approximately 120,000 clones, approximately 86% of them singletons. The TCR-sequenced patients were a few responders to pembrolizumab. The source of the sample is a study of PD-1 blockade in mismatch repair-deficient tumors. Study context: Patients had more than ten mismatch repair-deficient cancer types, all previously treated and progressing.

The clonotype originates from an adult with mismatch repair-deficient cancer. The sample in question was peripheral blood, obtained 44 weeks after starting pembrolizumab. The chain carries TRBV4-1 and TRBJ2-3, with TRBD2 matching 9 bases. The CDR3 region has the DNA TGCGCCAGCAGCCAAGATAGCGGGAGTCCCACAGATACGCAGTATTTT. This translates into CASSQDSGSPTDTQYF.